Below, 20 T cell receptor beta chains from the same sample are listed, as sequenced in a study of regulatory T cells in long-lasting Graves disease. The time point here: persistent/refractory GD, antithyroid drugs over 5 years with positive TRAb. PBMCs were the source of the RNA used for TCR sequencing. In building TCR beta libraries, iRepertoire HTBI primers were used together with Arm-PCR of CDR3 regions. A single record per CDR3 protein comes from TCRdb applying MiXCR to the multiplex PCR reads. This repertoire shows 400,000 or so distinct CDR3 sequences, 20% to 25% found once; its top ten account for around 26%. Sample: peripheral blood mononuclear cells (PBMCs), taken when the disease was refractory, from a patient treated with antithyroid drugs. These receptors all stem from a female donor with Graves disease.

V gene TRBV3-1 combines with J gene TRBJ2-1; TRBD2 agrees at 10 bases. CDR3 length: 16 residues. CDR1 LGHDT and CDR2 YNNKEL come from the germline V gene (reference sequence). The V segment lost 0 bases and the J segment 2 bases; nucleotides outside the gene matches: 1. CDR3 region: CASSQDTSGAYNEQFF. The CDR3 coding sequence is TGTGCCAGCAGCCAAGATACTAGCGGGGCCTACAATGAGCAGTTCTTC.

This chain uses TRBV19 with TRBJ2-3; 8 bases align to TRBD2. CDR1 and CDR2 (germline): LNHDA, SQIVND (reference sequence). V was pared by 1 base and J by 2 bases, with 2 bases of the junction left unmatched. The CDR3 consists of 15 residues. CDR3 DNA sequence: TGTGCCAGTAGTATAGCGACTAGCGACACAGATACGCAGTATTTT. This encodes CASSIATSDTDTQYF.

The gene calls are TRBV20-1 and TRBJ2-7, with TRBD2 matching 11 bases. CDR3 length equals 14 residues. Trimming at V came to 6 bases and at J to 4 bases, leaving 8 bases not matched to a gene. Germline V gives CDR1 DFQATT, CDR2 SNEGSKA (reference sequence). CDR3 protein: CSAAAGTSGYEQYF. The CDR3 DNA sequence: TGCAGTGCCGCCGCCGGGACTAGCGGTTACGAGCAGTACTTC.

This clonotype was seen a handful of times. The DNA for the CDR3 is TGCGCCAGCAGCTTGGTTACAGGGAACACCGGGGAGCTGTTTTTT. Translation gives CASSLVTGNTGELFF. The chain couples TRBV5-1 to TRBJ2-2; perhaps TRBD1 as D (5 bases). The germline gives CDR1 SGHRS, CDR2 YFSETQ. With 0 bases removed from V and 1 base from J, the gap between germline ends came to 7 bases. CDR3 length: 15 amino acids.

This clonotype was seen more than once but under ten times. This sequence joins TRBV5-4 and TRBJ1-2, with no clear D. Per germline, CDR1 SGHNT and CDR2 YYREEE (reference sequence). V lost 2 bases, J lost 2 bases, and 10 bases lay in between. CDR3 length: 14 amino acids. The CDR3 bases are TGTGCCAGCAGCTTTTCGTCAGCGAACTATGGCTACACCTTC. Translating gives CASSFSSANYGYTF.

The rearrangement joins TRBV5-6 to TRBJ1-1, with D tentatively TRBD1 (5 bases). Germline-derived CDR1 and CDR2 are SGHDT and YYEEEE. V shed 3 bases and J shed 6 bases, with 15 bases lying between them. The CDR3 spans 14 residues. In DNA form, the CDR3 reads TGTGCCAGCAGCTCGGGACGGACGGTCGCTGAAGCTTTCTTT. Protein: CASSSGRTVAEAFF.

The chain combines TRBV2 with TRBJ1-3, with D perhaps TRBD1 (6 bases). This CDR3 spans 16 amino acids. Germline V CDR1 and CDR2: SNHLY, FYNNEI. Trimming took 9 bases from V and 4 from J, leaving 22 bases between them. CDR3 region: CARNDRTAETGNTIYF. Here the CDR3 DNA reads TGTGCCAGGAACGACAGGACCGCCGAAACCGGAAACACCATATATTTT.

This clonotype has at least ten counts. The chain is built from TRBV2 and TRBJ1-4, with unresolved D. Germline V gives CDR1 SNHLY, CDR2 FYNNEI. V lost 6 bases and J lost 8, with 13 bases in between. CDR3 length: 13 amino acids. CDR3 nucleotides: TGTGCCAGCAGAGCGGGATACATGGAAAAACTGTTTTTT. Its translation is CASRAGYMEKLFF.

This clonotype was detected a few times. The J gene is TRBJ2-7, the V gene TRBV28; D is undetermined. The V end lost 1 base, the J end lost 7 bases, and 8 bases lay between the germline ends. The germline V gene has CDR1 MDHEN and CDR2 SYDVKM. This CDR3 region has 12 residues. CDR3 sequence reads: CASSLSYGEQYF. The CDR3 nucleotides are TGTGCCAGCAGTTTATCTTACGGTGAGCAGTACTTC.

This chain's CDR3 is CASSYGRGWGQGNNEQFF. CDR3 DNA sequence: TGTGCCAGCAGTTATGGTCGTGGATGGGGACAGGGTAACAATGAGCAGTTCTTC. The gene calls are TRBV6-2 or TRBV6-3 and TRBJ2-1; 9 positions agree with TRBD1. The CDR3 covers 18 residues. CDR1 and CDR2 from the germline V gene are MNHEY and SVGEGT. V shed 3 bases and J 5 bases; nucleotides not matched to a gene: 14.

The CDR3 nucleotides are TGTGCCAGCAGCCCAAGGGGCACCAGGGAGACCCAGTACTTC. Its translation is CASSPRGTRETQYF. The J gene is TRBJ2-5, the V gene TRBV6-2 or TRBV6-3, with D tentatively TRBD1 (5 bases). Germline assignment: CDR1 MNHEY and CDR2 SVGEGT. V was trimmed by 6 bases and J by 5 bases, leaving 16 bases between them. CDR3 length: 14 residues.

V and J are TRBV30 and TRBJ1-5; TRBD1 is a possible D gene (5 bases). Germline V lookup: CDR1 GTSNPN, CDR2 SVGIG (reference sequence). The CDR3 has 15 amino acids. V lost 0 bases and J lost 1, with 10 bases in between. The CDR3 region has the DNA TGTGCCTGGAGTGTACACCAGGGAAGCAATCAGCCCCAGCATTTT. It specifies CAWSVHQGSNQPQHF.

This clonotype was recorded many times. The chain couples TRBV12-3 or TRBV12-4 to TRBJ1-6; D not certain. The V and J ends lost 3 bases and 8 bases respectively, with 11 bases between them. This CDR3 is 14 amino acids long. The CDR3 reads CASSFGLRDSPLHF. In nucleotides, the CDR3 is TGTGCCAGCAGTTTTGGGTTGCGTGATTCACCCCTCCACTTT.

Many counts were recorded for this clonotype. The chain carries TRBV28 and TRBJ1-6; possibly TRBD1 for D (6 bases). Looked up from germline, CDR1 is MDHEN and CDR2 is SYDVKM. The CDR3 sequence is 13 residues long. V lost 5 bases, J lost 9 bases, and 11 bases lay in between. The CDR3 bases are TGTGCCAGCAGTCCGAGGACAGTTTCACCCCTCCACTTT. Encoded protein: CASSPRTVSPLHF.

This clonotype has at least ten counts. This chain connects TRBV6-9 to TRBJ2-5, with 7 nucleotides matching TRBD2. This CDR3 is built from 15 residues. V gave up 4 bases and J gave up 3 bases; unmatched junction bases: 8. CDR1 and CDR2 (germline): MNHGY, SVAAGI. The CDR3: CASSSLGAGEETQYF. The CDR3 DNA reads as TGTGCCAGCAGTTCCCTCGGCGCGGGAGAAGAGACCCAGTACTTC.

This clonotype occurred a few times. The gene calls are TRBV20-1 and TRBJ2-7; TRBD1 aligns across 9 bases. With V trimmed by 3 bases and J by 3 bases, 6 bases remained unmatched. The CDR3 sequence is 14 residues long. CDR1 is DFQATT and CDR2 is SNEGSKA in the germline V gene (reference sequence). This chain's CDR3 is CSARHGDRVYEQYF. CDR3 DNA: TGCAGTGCTAGGCACGGGGACAGGGTCTACGAGCAGTACTTC.

The chain joins TRBV20-1 to TRBJ1-5; possibly TRBD1 for D (5 bases). Trimming took 6 bases from V and 0 from J, leaving 15 bases between them. The CDR3 has 15 amino acids. The V gene's germline CDR1 is DFQATT and CDR2 SNEGSKA (reference sequence). CDR3 nucleotide sequence: TGCAGTGCAAGGGATGAGGGGATTAGCAATCAGCCCCAGCATTTT. It codes for CSARDEGISNQPQHF.

This clonotype occurred many times. This sequence joins TRBV12-3 or TRBV12-4 and TRBJ2-5; no clear D gene. CDR3 size: 14 residues. V was shortened by 7 bases and J by 4 bases, with 16 bases between the two germline ends. CDR3 DNA: TGTGCCAGCACCTCAATGGGAACGGCAGAGACCCAGTACTTC. It codes for CASTSMGTAETQYF.

The chain recombines TRBV7-9 with TRBJ2-2; D perhaps matches TRBD2 (6 bases). The CDR3 is 17 residues long. Germline CDR1 reads SEHNR; CDR2 reads FQNEAQ (reference sequence). Trimming stripped 3 bases from V and 5 bases from J, with 19 bases between. CDR3 in DNA: TGTGCCAGCAGCTTGGGGGTCGGGGTAGCGGCTACCGGGGAGCTGTTTTTT. Translation: CASSLGVGVAATGELFF.

J is TRBJ2-7 and V is TRBV27; tentative D call: TRBD1 (5 bases). The germline gives CDR1 MNHEY, CDR2 SMNVEV (reference sequence). This CDR3 has 14 residues. Deletions cut 0 bases from V and 6 bases from J, with 12 bases between. CDR3 in DNA: TGTGCCAGCAGTTTATCCCCGACAGTTTTCGAGCAGTACTTC. Residues: CASSLSPTVFEQYF.